This T cell receptor (beta chain) was observed in a study of shared clonotypes between healthy human individuals. This clone was recorded only once. Repertoires were generated with immunoSEQ multiplex PCR, while TCRdb's copy carries only in-frame clones and drops some. Seen here are 1 million to 1.3 million clones, 75% to 80% observed once, and the top ten hold roughly 0.57%. J lost 4 bases, V lost 1 base, and 3 bases had no gene match. Germline CDR1 is SEHNR and CDR2 is FQNEAQ (reference sequence). The CDR3 covers 16 residues. The sequenced sample consisted of memory CD4+ T cells from PBMCs. Indicated subset: CD45RA-negative fraction. This TCR came from a man younger than 30 in good health. Some clones in this sample may be carry-over from other donors' samples. The rearrangement joins TRBV7-9 to TRBJ2-5; TRBD2 aligns across 13 bases. CDR3: CASSLGLAGGGETQYF. CDR3 in DNA: TGTGCCAGCAGCTTAGGACTAGCGGGAGGAGGAGAGACCCAGTACTTC.